This TCR beta chain is drawn from a study of T cell clonotyping in hematopoietic cell transplantation. Background on the study: Cytoreduction preceded collection of pretransplant recipient samples.

Notes on this clone: The antigen remains undetermined.

General study findings and limits: Pathologically expanded recipient clonotypes increased progressively from day 30 to day 180 as diversity fell.

Data came from immunoSEQ multiplex PCR; TCRdb stores just in-frame clones and leaves some out. The profile shows roughly 48,000 clones, roughly 80% of them singletons. There are 16 residues in the CDR3. Time point described: recipient sample about 28 days before transplant, after cytoreduction. Sample: peripheral blood mononuclear cells, taken before stem cell transplant. The chain recombines TRBV1 with TRBJ2-7; the table names TRBD2, a call not compared with the DNA. TRBV1 is annotated as a pseudogene. The TCR comes from a man between 60 and 75 years old with myelodysplastic syndrome. Some clones in this sample may be carry-over from other donors' samples. In DNA, the CDR3 is TGCACCAGCAGCCAAGGGTGTGGGCGGGGAATCTACGAGCAGTACTTC. Translation gives CTSSQGCGRGIYEQYF.